Listed here is a single T cell receptor beta chain. Its antigen is unknown. The germline CDR1 and CDR2 sequences are DFQATT and SNEGSKA (reference sequence). V lost 0 bases and J lost 5; bases outside the gene matches: 5. This CDR3 region has 15 residues. PCR was performed a second time for about 7 to 12 cycles using a sample-barcoded 5' primer and a J-beta primer mix. TCRdb passed the 5' RACE reads through MiXCR, listing each CDR3 protein once. The profile shows 1.4 million to 1.5 million distinct CDR3 sequences, 42% of them singletons. These data belong to a study of blood T cells in healthy people across ages. Study-level findings and limits: Unsorted PBMC material precluded a definitive naive versus antigen-experienced comparison.

This clonotype was obtained from a woman younger than 30 in good health. The chain couples TRBV20-1 to TRBJ1-2, with 11 bases aligning to TRBD1. The source material was blood. As DNA, the CDR3 is TGCAGTGCTAGAGAACCGGGACAGGGGGAGTATGGCTACACCTTC. It codes for CSAREPGQGEYGYTF.